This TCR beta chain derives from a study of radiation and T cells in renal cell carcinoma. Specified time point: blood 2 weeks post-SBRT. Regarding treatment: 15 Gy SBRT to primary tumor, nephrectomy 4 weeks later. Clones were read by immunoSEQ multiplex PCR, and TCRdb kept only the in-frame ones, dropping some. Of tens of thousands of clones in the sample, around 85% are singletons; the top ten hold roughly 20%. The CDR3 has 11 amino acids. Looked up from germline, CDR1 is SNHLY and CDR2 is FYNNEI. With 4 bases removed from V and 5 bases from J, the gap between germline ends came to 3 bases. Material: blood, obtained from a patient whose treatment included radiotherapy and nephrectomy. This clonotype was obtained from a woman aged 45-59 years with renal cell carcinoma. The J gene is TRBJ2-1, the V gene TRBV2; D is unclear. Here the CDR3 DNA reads TGTGCCAGCAGTGTCGACAATGAGCAGTTCTTC. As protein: CASSVDNEQFF.